Sequencing of this T cell receptor (beta chain) was carried out in a study of human T cells and chemical hapten exposure. Study details: Patch tests applied 0.01% DPC to the upper back, read at 6 days.

The time point: patch test 3, about 24 weeks after DPC sensitization. Treatment: therapeutic diphenylcyclopropenone sensitization with weekly scalp DPC. Total RNA was extracted from unfractionated whole blood. As to this clonotype: Its target is unknown.

The germline gives CDR1 LGHDT, CDR2 YNNKEL (reference sequence). The CDR3 has 15 amino acids. V dropped 1 base and J dropped 6; count of bases not matched to a gene: 9. TCRdb reprocessed the RACE reads via MiXCR and lists one record per CDR3 protein. The data contain tens of thousands of distinct CDR3 sequences, about a tenth of them singletons. Notes on the study in general: The number of TCRs over 1 in 1000 frequency stayed unchanged after DPC. Clustering by CDR3 similarity yielded significantly more large clusters from expanded TCRs than controls.

The J gene is TRBJ2-7, the V gene TRBV3-1, with TRBD2 matching over 7 bases. The source of this sequence is a woman aged 45-65 years with alopecia areata. Some clones in this sample may be carry-over from other donors' samples. Sequencing used whole blood, obtained in connection with sensitization to the hapten diphenylcyclopropenone (DPC). The DNA for the CDR3 is TGTGCCAGCAGCCAAGGTTGGGCGGGAGCCATCGAGCAGTACTTC. Its translation: CASSQGWAGAIEQYF.